These T cell receptor beta chains were read from a single sample in a study of blood T cell repertoires in COVID-19. Clones were read by immunoSEQ multiplex PCR, and TCRdb kept only the in-frame ones, dropping some. The table records a few hundred thousand clones, just under 85% of them present only once. Material for sequencing was peripheral blood. These receptors came from an older man with acute or convalescent COVID-19. Each CDR3 is given without its conserved first and last residue. Fields, in order: clone size, V gene, J gene, CDR3 protein. Rows give clone size only sometimes, using once, few, many, or a class for an expanded clone.

>-|TRBV11-2|TRBJ2-7
ASSHYEQY
>once|TRBV3-1/TRBV3-2|TRBJ2-1
ASSRYRSLGAYNEQF
>few|TRBV5-6|TRBJ1-2
ASSFAAGNGYT
>once|TRBV6-5|TRBJ2-7
ASSSGTSLRTQY
>-|TRBV24-1|TRBJ1-2
ATKYRGRGYGYT
>-|TRBV7-7|TRBJ2-2
ASSLRQSGLNTGELF
>-|TRBV12-3/TRBV12-4|TRBJ2-1
ASSLSYNEQF
>-|TRBV5-1|TRBJ1-3
ASRSGAGTLSGNTIY
>-|TRBV9|TRBJ1-6
ASSVDSYSSYNSPLH
>-|TRBV2|TRBJ2-7
ASSGGTGLSYEQY
>-|TRBV3-1/TRBV3-2|TRBJ2-7
ASSPTGYEQY
>-|TRBV29-1|TRBJ2-1
SVLRETRDEQF
>-|TRBV6-5|TRBJ1-5
ASRVGKTGNQPQH
>-|TRBV30|TRBJ1-1
AWSPQGGTEAF
>-|TRBV19|TRBJ1-4
ASSHSSGTGSTNEKLF
>-|TRBV6-4|TRBJ2-1
ASRASSSLAYNEQF
>-|TRBV24-1|TRBJ2-3
ATSDLDSFTDTQY
>-|TRBV2|TRBJ2-3
ASSGLAVLGSTQY
>-|TRBV18|TRBJ1-5
ASSPTGDNQPQH
>once|TRBV29-1|TRBJ2-7
SVGDWWGGRDEQY
>-|TRBV28|TRBJ2-3
ASSSGGADSDTQY
>-|TRBV6-5|TRBJ2-5
ASSYTEEGRTQY
>-|TRBV5-1|TRBJ2-6
ASSLVPTGVNGANVLT
>-|TRBV6-6|TRBJ2-3
ASSPPRRAGTGGKRADTQY
>-|TRBV2|TRBJ1-5
ASVGREGLQPQH
>-|TRBV7-2|TRBJ2-2
ASSLWTVGELF
>-|TRBV7-6|TRBJ2-4
ASSLAPGTSGNLAKNIQY
>-|TRBV9|TRBJ2-3
ASSVTGLAGDTQY
>-|TRBV7-2|TRBJ1-6
ASSVQGKNSPLH
>-|TRBV9|TRBJ2-2
ASSEGTPGTGELF
>-|TRBV19|TRBJ1-3
ASSALDRDGNTIY
>-|TRBV5-1|TRBJ2-7
ASSLDFSGASYEQY
>-|TRBV10-3|TRBJ2-5
AISVGILAGGSETQY
>-|TRBV30|TRBJ2-1
AWRSRTSGGYNEQF
>-|TRBV7-2|TRBJ1-5
ASSLQGLNQPQH
>-|TRBV10-3|TRBJ1-2
AISAMGARNYGYT
>few|TRBV6-2/TRBV6-3|TRBJ1-2
ASSRSLQVF
>-|TRBV2|TRBJ2-3
ASSLQAGTDTQY